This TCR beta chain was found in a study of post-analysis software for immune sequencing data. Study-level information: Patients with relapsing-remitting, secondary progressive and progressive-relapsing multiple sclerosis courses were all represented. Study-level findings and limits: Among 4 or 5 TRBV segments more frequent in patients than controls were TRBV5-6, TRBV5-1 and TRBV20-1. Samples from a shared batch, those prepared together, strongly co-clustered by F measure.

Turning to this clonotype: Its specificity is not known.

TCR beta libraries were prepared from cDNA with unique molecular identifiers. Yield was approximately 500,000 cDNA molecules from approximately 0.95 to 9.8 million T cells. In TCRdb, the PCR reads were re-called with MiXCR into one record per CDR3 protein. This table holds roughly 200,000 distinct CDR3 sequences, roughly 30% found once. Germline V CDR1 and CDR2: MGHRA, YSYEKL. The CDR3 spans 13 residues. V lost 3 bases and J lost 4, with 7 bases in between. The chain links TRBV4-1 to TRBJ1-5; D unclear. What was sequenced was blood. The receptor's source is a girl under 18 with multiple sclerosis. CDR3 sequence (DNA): TGCGCCAGCAGCCAGGGCGAGAATCAGCCCCAGCATTTT. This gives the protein CASSQGENQPQHF.